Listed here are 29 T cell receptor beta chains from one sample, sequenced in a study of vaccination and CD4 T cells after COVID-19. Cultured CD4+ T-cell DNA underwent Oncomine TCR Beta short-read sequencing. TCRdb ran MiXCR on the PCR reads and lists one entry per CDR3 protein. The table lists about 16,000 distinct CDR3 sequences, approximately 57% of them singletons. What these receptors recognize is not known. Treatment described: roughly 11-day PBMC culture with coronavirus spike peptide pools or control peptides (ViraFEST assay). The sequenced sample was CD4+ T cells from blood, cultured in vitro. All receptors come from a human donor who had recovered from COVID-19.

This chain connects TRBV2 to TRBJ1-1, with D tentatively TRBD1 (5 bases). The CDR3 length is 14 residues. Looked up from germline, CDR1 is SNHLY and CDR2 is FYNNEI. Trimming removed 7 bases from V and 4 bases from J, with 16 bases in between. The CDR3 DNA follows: TGTGCCAGCACCGTCTGGGGGAAGGGCACTGAAGCTTTCTTT. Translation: CASTVWGKGTEAFF.

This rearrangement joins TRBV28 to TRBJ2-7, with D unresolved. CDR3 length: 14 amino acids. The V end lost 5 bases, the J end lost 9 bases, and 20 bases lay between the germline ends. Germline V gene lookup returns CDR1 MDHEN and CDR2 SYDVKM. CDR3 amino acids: CASSPNKRLTVQYF. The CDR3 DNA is TGTGCCAGCAGTCCCAACAAGCGACTTACGGTGCAGTACTTC.

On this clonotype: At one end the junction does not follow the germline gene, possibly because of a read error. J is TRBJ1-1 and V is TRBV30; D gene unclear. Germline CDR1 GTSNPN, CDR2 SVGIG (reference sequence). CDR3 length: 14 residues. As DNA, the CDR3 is TGTGCCAGCAGCCCAATGGGCGGCTACACTGAAGCCTTCTTT. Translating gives CASSPMGGYTEAFF.

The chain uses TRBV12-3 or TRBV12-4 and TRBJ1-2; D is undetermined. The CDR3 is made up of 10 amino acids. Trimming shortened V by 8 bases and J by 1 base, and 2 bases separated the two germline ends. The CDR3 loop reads CASFNYGYTF. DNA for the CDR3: TGTGCCAGCTTTAACTATGGCTACACCTTC.

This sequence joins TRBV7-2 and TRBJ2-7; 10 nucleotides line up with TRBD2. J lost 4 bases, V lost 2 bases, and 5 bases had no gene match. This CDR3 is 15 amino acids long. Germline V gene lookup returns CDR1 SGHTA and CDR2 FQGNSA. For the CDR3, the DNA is TGTGCCAGCAGCTTATGGCTAGCGGGGGAGTACGAGCAGTACTTC. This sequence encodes CASSLWLAGEYEQYF.

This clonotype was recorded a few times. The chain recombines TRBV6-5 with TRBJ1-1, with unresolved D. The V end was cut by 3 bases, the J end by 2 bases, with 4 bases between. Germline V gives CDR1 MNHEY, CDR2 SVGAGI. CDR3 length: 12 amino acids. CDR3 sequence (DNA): TGTGCCAGCAGTTATTATAACACTGAAGCTTTCTTT. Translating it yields CASSYYNTEAFF.

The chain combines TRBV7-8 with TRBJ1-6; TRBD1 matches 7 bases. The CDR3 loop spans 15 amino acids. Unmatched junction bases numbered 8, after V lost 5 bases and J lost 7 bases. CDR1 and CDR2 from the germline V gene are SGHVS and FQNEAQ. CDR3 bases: TGTGCCAGCAGCCCGCGACAGGGAGGGAATTCACCCCTCCACTTT. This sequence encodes CASSPRQGGNSPLHF.

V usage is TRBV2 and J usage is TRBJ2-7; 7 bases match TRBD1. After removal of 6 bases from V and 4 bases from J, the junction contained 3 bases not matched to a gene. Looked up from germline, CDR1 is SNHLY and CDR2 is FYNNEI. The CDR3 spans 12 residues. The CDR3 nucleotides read TGTGCCAGCAGCGGACAGGTATACGAGCAGTACTTC. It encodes CASSGQVYEQYF.

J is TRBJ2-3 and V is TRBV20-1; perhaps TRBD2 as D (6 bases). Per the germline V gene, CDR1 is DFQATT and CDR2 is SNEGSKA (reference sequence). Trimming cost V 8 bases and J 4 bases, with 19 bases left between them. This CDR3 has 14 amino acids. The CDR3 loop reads CSLPGPSVADTQYF. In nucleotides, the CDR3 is TGCAGTCTACCTGGGCCTAGCGTCGCAGATACGCAGTATTTT.

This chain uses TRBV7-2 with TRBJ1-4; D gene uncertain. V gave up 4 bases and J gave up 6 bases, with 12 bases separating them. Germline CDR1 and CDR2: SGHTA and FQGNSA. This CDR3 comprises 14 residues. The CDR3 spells CASSSSTPYEKLFF. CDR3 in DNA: TGTGCCAGCAGCTCCTCCACTCCGTATGAAAAACTGTTTTTT. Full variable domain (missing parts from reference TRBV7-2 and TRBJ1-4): GAGVSQSPSNKVTEKGKDVELRCDPISGHTALYWYRQSLGQGLEFLIYFQGNSAPDKSGLPSDRFSAERTGGSVSTLTIQRTQQEDSAVYLCASSSSTPYEKLFFGSGTQLSVL.

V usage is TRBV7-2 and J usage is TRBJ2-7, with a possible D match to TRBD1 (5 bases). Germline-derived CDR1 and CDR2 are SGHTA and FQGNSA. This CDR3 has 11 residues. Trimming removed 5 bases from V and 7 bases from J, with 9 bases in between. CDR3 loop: CASSATVEQYF. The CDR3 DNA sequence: TGTGCCAGCAGCGCGACAGTAGAGCAGTACTTC.

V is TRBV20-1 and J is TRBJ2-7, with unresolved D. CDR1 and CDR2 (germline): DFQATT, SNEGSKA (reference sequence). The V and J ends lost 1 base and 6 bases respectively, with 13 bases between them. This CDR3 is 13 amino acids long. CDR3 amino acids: CSARGRSNGEQYF. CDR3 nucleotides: TGCAGTGCTAGAGGACGGTCCAACGGCGAGCAGTACTTC.

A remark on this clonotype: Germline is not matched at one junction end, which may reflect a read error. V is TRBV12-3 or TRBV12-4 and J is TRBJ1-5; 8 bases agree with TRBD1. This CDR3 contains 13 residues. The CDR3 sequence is CVSRTGSNQPQHF. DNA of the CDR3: TGTGTCAGCAGGACAGGGTCGAATCAGCCCCAGCATTTT.

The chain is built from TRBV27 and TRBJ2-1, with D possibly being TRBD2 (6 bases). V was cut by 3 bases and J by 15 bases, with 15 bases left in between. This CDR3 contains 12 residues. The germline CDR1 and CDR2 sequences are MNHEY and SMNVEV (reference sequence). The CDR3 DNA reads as TGTGCCAGCAGTTTCAATGGGAGGCCACGGTTCTTC. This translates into CASSFNGRPRFF.

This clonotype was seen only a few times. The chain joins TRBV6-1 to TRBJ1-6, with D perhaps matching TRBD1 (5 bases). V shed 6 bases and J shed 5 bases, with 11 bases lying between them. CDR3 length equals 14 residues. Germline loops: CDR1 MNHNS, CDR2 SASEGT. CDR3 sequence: CASRSEGDNSPLHF. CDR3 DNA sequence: TGTGCCAGCAGGTCCGAAGGGGATAATTCACCCCTCCACTTT.

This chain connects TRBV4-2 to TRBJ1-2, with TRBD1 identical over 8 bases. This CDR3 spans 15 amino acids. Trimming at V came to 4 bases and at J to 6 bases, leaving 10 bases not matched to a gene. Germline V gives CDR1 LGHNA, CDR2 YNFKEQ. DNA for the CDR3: TGTGCCAGCAGCCCCTTGTACAGGGGGATTAATGGCTACACCTTC. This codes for CASSPLYRGINGYTF.

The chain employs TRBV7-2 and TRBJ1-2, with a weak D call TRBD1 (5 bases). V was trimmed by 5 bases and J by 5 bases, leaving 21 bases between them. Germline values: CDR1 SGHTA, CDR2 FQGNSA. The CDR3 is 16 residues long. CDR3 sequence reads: CASSPEGAGPWYGYTF. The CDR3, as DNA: TGTGCCAGCAGCCCCGAAGGGGCCGGACCATGGTATGGCTACACCTTC. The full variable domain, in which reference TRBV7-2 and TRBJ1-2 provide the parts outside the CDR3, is GAGVSQSPSNKVTEKGKDVELRCDPISGHTALYWYRQSLGQGLEFLIYFQGNSAPDKSGLPSDRFSAERTGGSVSTLTIQRTQQEDSAVYLCASSPEGAGPWYGYTFGSGTRLTVV.

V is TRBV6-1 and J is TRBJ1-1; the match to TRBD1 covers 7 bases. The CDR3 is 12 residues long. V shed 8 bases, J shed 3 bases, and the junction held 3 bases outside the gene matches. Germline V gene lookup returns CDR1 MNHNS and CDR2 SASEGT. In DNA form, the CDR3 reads TGTGCCAGCGGACAGGTTTACACTGAAGCTTTCTTT. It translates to CASGQVYTEAFF.

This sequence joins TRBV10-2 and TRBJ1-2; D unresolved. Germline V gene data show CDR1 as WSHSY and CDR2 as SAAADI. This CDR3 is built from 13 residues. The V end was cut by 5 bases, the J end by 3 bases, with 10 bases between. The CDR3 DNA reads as TGCGCCAGCAGTTCAGAGAGGGACTATGGCTACACCTTC. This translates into CASSSERDYGYTF.

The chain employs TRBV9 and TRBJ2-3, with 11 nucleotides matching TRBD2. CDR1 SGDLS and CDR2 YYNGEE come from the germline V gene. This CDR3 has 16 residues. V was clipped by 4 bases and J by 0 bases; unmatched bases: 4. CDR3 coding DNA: TGTGCCAGCAGCCTCGGGACTAGCGGAAGCACAGATACGCAGTATTTT. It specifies CASSLGTSGSTDTQYF.

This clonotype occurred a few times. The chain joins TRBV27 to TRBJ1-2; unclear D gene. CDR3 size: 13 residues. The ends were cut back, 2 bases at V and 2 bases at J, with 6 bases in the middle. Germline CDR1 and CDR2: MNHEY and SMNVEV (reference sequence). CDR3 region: CASSLNGNYGYTF. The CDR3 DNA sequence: TGTGCCAGCAGTTTAAATGGGAACTATGGCTACACCTTC.

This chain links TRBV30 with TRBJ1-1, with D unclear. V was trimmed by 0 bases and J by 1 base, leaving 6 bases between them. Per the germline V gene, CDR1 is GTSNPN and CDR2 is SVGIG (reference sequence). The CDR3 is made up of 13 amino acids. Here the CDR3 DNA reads TGTGCCTGGAGTGTACCCCAGAACACTGAAGCTTTCTTT. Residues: CAWSVPQNTEAFF.

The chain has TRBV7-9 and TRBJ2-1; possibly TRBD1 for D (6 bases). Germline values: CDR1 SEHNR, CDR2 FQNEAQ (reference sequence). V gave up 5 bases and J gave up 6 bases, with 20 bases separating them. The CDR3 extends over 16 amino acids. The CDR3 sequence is CASSQEGGTSSNEQFF. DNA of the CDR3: TGTGCCAGCAGCCAAGAAGGGGGAACCTCGAGCAATGAGCAGTTCTTC.

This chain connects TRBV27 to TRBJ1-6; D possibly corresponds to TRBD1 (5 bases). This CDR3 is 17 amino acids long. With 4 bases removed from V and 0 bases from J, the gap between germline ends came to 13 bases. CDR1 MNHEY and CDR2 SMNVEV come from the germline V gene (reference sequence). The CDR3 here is CASSSSGASSYNSPLHF. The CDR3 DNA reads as TGTGCCAGCAGTTCCAGCGGGGCTAGCTCCTATAATTCACCCCTCCACTTT.

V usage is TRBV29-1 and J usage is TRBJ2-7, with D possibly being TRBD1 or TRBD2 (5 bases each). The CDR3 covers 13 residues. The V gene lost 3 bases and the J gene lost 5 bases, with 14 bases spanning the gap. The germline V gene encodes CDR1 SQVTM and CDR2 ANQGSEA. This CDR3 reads CSVEPGQADEQYF. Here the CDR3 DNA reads TGCAGCGTTGAGCCGGGGCAGGCCGACGAGCAGTACTTC.

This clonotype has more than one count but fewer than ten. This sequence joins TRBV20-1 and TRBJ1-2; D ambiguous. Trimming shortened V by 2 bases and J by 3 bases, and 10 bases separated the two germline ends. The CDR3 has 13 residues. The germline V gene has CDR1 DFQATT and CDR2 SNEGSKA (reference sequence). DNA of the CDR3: TGCAGTGCTAGAACCGAAGCCTACTATGGCTACACCTTC. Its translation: CSARTEAYYGYTF.

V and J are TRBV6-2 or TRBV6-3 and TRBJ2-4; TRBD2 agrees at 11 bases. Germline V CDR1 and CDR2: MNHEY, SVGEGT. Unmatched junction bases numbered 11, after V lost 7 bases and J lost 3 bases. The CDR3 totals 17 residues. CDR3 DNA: TGTGCCAGCACTATAGACCGACTAGCGGGGAACAAAAACATTCAGTACTTC. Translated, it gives CASTIDRLAGNKNIQYF.

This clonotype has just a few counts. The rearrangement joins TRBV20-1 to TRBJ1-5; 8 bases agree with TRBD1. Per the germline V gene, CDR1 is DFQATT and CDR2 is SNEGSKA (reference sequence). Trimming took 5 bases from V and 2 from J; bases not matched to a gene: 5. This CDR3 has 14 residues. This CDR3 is CSAPSTGGNQPQHF. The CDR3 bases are TGCAGTGCTCCCTCGACAGGGGGCAATCAGCCCCAGCATTTT.

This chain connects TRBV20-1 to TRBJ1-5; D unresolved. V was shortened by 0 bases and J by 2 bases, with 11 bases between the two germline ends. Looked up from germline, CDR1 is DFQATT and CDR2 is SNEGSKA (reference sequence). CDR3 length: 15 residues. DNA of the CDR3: TGCAGTGCTAGAGACCCAGCCCGGGGCAATCAGCCCCAGCATTTT. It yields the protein CSARDPARGNQPQHF.